The rows below give T cell receptor beta chains drawn from one sample of a study of cytomegalovirus exposure and HLA in healthy donors. Clones were sequenced by immunoSEQ multiplex PCR, and TCRdb holds only the in-frame ones, with some missing. In the table there are 90,000 to 100,000 clones, over 60% of which are singletons. Sequenced input: PBMCs. The receptor set was obtained from a female donor in good health and CMV-seronegative. Both conserved end residues are part of each CDR3. A D gene is named only where the DNA matches it firmly. Not all rows give a size; the values are once, few, many and, for expanded clones, a class.

j_call,d_call,clone_size,v_call,cdr3_nt,cdr3_aa
TRBJ2-1,-,few,TRBV20-1,TGCAGTGCTAACTTCGGCAATGAGCAGTTCTTC,CSANFGNEQFF
TRBJ1-5,-,-,TRBV27,TGTGCCAGCAGTCCCCTCAATCAGCCCCAGCATTTT,CASSPLNQPQHF
TRBJ2-6,-,-,TRBV19,TGTGCCAGTCACCTTACGAGGTCCCCCTCTGGGGCCAACGTCCTGACTTTC,CASHLTRSPSGANVLTF
TRBJ1-1,-,-,TRBV7-2,TGTGCCAGCAGCATAGGGCCCACAGGGAACACTGAAGCTTTCTTT,CASSIGPTGNTEAFF
TRBJ2-1,TRBD1,-,TRBV5-1,TGCGCCAGCAGTCCTTCAGGGGGCGTTTTCCATGAGCAGTTCTTC,CASSPSGGVFHEQFF
TRBJ2-7,TRBD1,-,TRBV7-8,TGTGCCAGCAGCTTAGGGGACAGGCCGTCCTACGAGCAGTACTTC,CASSLGDRPSYEQYF
TRBJ2-1,-,-,TRBV5-1,TGCGCCAGCAGCTTAGGGACAACCTACAATGAGCAGTTCTTC,CASSLGTTYNEQFF
TRBJ1-6,TRBD1,few,TRBV19,TGTGCCAGTAGTACGGGACAGCTCTTTAATTCACCCCTCCACTTT,CASSTGQLFNSPLHF
TRBJ1-2,-,-,TRBV6-5,TGTGCCAGCAGTGAGGCAGGGGATATGAGCTACACCTTC,CASSEAGDMSYTF
TRBJ1-2,TRBD1,-,TRBV7-9,TGTTCCAGCAGCTTAGCTGCCGGGACAGGGGGCAACTATGGCTACACCTTC,CSSSLAAGTGGNYGYTF
TRBJ2-1,-,-,TRBV10-2,TGCGCCAGCAGGGAGGGACAGCTCCTATACAATGAGCAGTTCTTC,CASREGQLLYNEQFF
TRBJ1-4,-,-,TRBV28,TGTGCCAGCAGTTTTAATAGGGGAACGGCAACTAATGAAAAACTGTTTTTT,CASSFNRGTATNEKLFF
TRBJ1-1,-,-,TRBV6-5,TGTGCCAGCAGTTACTCGGGTGGGCAGGGCGCTGAAGCTTTCTTT,CASSYSGGQGAEAFF
TRBJ2-3,-,-,TRBV19,TGTGCCAGTAGTATTGGGCAGGGCATAACAGATACGCAGTATTTT,CASSIGQGITDTQYF
TRBJ1-1,-,-,TRBV30,TGTGCCTGGACCCTGGGCCAGAACACTGAAGCTTTCTTT,CAWTLGQNTEAFF
TRBJ1-1,-,once,TRBV9,TGTGCCAGCAGCGCATATGGACAGAACACTGAAGCTTTCTTT,CASSAYGQNTEAFF
TRBJ2-1,TRBD1,-,TRBV28,TGTGCCAGCAGCACCAAACAGGGGTCCTACTACAATGAGCAGTTCTTC,CASSTKQGSYYNEQFF
TRBJ2-1,TRBD2,few,TRBV27,TGTGCCAGCAGACCTTCTGGGACTAGCATATCCCACAATGAGCAGTTCTTC,CASRPSGTSISHNEQFF
TRBJ2-1,TRBD2,-,TRBV6-5,TGTGCCAGCAGTTACGAGACTAGCGGACCCTCGGAGCAGTTCTTC,CASSYETSGPSEQFF
TRBJ2-3,TRBD2,-,TRBV27,TGTGCCAGCAGTTTACGACTAGCGGGAGGATTAGATACGCAGTATTTT,CASSLRLAGGLDTQYF
TRBJ2-1,TRBD1,-,TRBV27,TGTGCCAGCCTCACGGACAGGGGTAGATACAATGAGCAGTTCTTC,CASLTDRGRYNEQFF
TRBJ2-7,TRBD1,-,TRBV30,TGTGCCTGGAGTCCGGGACAGGGGGCCCGGGAGCAGTACTTC,CAWSPGQGAREQYF
TRBJ2-1,-,-,TRBV6-4,TGTGCCAGCAGTGACTCGACCAGGGGCTCCTACAATGAGCAGTTCTTC,CASSDSTRGSYNEQFF
TRBJ2-1,TRBD2,-,TRBV10-1,TGCGCCAGCAGTGGGGGACTAGCGGCCCGTCCGACTTTCTTC,CASSGGLAARPTFF
TRBJ2-7,-,-,TRBV7-2,TGTGCCAGCAGCCCAGGGTTTTGGGGCTCCTACGAGCAGTACTTC,CASSPGFWGSYEQYF
TRBJ1-6,-,-,TRBV5-4,TGTGCCAGCAGCACTACAGGGTTGGGGAATTCACCCCTCCACTTT,CASSTTGLGNSPLHF
TRBJ1-4,-,-,TRBV2,TGTGCCAGCAAGGGAGTAGGTAATGAAAAACTGTTTTTT,CASKGVGNEKLFF
TRBJ2-1,TRBD1,-,TRBV5-1,TGCGCCAGCGGAAACAATGCGGGACAGGTAAACAATGAGCAGTTCTTC,CASGNNAGQVNNEQFF
TRBJ2-5,TRBD2,-,TRBV27,TGTGCCAGCAGTGACTCCTTAAGCGGGAGGAGGACCCCATGGACCCAGTACTTC,CASSDSLSGRRTPWTQYF
TRBJ2-7,-,-,TRBV5-1,TGCGCCAGCAGCTTGGTATACGGCTCCTACGAGCAGTACTTC,CASSLVYGSYEQYF
TRBJ2-5,TRBD1,few,TRBV13,TGTGCCAGCAGGGAAAACAGGGGACAAGAGACCCAGTACTTC,CASRENRGQETQYF
TRBJ2-7,TRBD1,-,TRBV10-2,TGCGCCAGCAGTGATACAGGGGGGATTTACGAGCAGTACTTC,CASSDTGGIYEQYF
TRBJ2-2,TRBD2,-,TRBV12-5,TGTGCTAGTGGCTCCGGGACTAGCGGGCGGAACACCGGGGAGCTGTTTTTT,CASGSGTSGRNTGELFF
TRBJ2-2,-,-,TRBV5-6,TGTGCCAGCAGCCAATTTAGGAGGGGGCTCGACACCGGGGAGCTGTTTTTT,CASSQFRRGLDTGELFF
TRBJ1-5,TRBD1,-,TRBV2,TGTGCCAGCAGGGGCCCCGGACAGGGCAACCAGCCCCAGCATTTT,CASRGPGQGNQPQHF
TRBJ2-7,TRBD1,-,TRBV28,TGTGCCAGCAGTTTTGACAGGGGCTACGAGCAGTACTTC,CASSFDRGYEQYF
TRBJ1-5,-,-,TRBV19,TGTGCCAGTAGTATAGATATGCCGGGTCAGGGGTGGAATCAGCCCCAGCATTTT,CASSIDMPGQGWNQPQHF
TRBJ1-2,TRBD1,few,TRBV2,TGTGCCAGCAGGACAGGACAGGGGAACTATGGCTACACCTTC,CASRTGQGNYGYTF
TRBJ2-5,TRBD2,-,TRBV7-6,TGTGCCAGCAGCTACGCCGGGACTAGCGGGGGGGTCCAAGAGACCCAGTACTTC,CASSYAGTSGGVQETQYF
TRBJ2-7,TRBD1,-,TRBV29-1,TGCAGCGTTGAAGATACCGGGACAGGGGCCTACGAGCAGTACTTC,CSVEDTGTGAYEQYF
TRBJ2-1,TRBD2,once,TRBV5-1,TGCGCCAGCAGCCTGTACAGGGCTAGCGGGACGGGTGAGCAGTTCTTC,CASSLYRASGTGEQFF
TRBJ1-2,TRBD1,-,TRBV10-1,TGCCCATTGCTGGGGACAGAAATTAACTATGGCTACACCTTC,CPLLGTEINYGYTF
TRBJ2-5,-,-,TRBV6-5,TGTGCCAGCAGTTCCACAGGGTGGTCGGAGACCCAGTACTTC,CASSSTGWSETQYF